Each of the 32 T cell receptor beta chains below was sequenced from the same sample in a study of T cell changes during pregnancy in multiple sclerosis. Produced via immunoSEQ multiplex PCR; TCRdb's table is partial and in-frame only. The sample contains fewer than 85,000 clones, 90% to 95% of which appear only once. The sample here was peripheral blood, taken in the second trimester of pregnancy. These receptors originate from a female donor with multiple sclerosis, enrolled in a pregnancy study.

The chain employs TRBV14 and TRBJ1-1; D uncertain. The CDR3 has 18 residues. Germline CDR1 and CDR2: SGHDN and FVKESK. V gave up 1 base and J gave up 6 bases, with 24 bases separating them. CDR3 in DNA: TGTGCCAGCAGCCAAGTACTGGGTGTGTGGCGCCAGCGCGCTGAAGCTTTCTTT. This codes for CASSQVLGVWRQRAEAFF.

The CDR3: CSARDRDDEQFF. In DNA form, the CDR3 reads TGCAGCGCGAGGGACAGGGACGATGAGCAGTTCTTC. V is TRBV29-1 and J is TRBJ2-1; 9 bases agree with TRBD1. The V gene end was trimmed by 7 bases and the J gene end by 8 bases; junction bases not matched to a gene: 6. This CDR3 region has 12 residues. Germline V gene lookup returns CDR1 SQVTM and CDR2 ANQGSEA.

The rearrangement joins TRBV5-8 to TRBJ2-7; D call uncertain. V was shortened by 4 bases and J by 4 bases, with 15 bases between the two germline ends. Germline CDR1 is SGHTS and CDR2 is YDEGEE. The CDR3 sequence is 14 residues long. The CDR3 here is CASSPTKTGYEQYF. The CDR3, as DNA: TGTGCCAGCAGCCCAACCAAGACTGGTTACGAGCAGTACTTC.

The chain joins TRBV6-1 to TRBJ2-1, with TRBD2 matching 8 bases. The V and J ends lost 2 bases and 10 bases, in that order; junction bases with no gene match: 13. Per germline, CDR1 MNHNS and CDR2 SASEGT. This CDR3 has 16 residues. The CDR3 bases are TGTGCCAGCAGTGAATTTTCTAGCGGGCCTTCGGGAGAGCAGTTCTTC. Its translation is CASSEFSSGPSGEQFF.

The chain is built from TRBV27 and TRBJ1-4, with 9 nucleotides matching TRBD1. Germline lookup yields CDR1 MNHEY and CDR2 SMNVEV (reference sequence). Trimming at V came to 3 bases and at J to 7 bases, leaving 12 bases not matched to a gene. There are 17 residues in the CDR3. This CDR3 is CASSFHLPGQGGEKLFF. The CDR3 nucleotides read TGTGCCAGCAGTTTTCATCTGCCGGGACAGGGAGGTGAAAAACTGTTTTTT. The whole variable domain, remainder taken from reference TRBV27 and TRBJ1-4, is EAQVTQNPRYLITVTGKKLTVTCSQNMNHEYMSWYRQDPGLGLRQIYYSMNVEVTDKGDVPEGYKVSRKEKRNFPLILESPSPNQTSLYFCASSFHLPGQGGEKLFFGSGTQLSVL.

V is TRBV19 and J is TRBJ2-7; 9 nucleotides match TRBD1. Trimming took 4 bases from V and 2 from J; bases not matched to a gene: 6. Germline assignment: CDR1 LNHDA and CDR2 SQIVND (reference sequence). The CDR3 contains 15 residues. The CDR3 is CASSRPGQGTYEQYF. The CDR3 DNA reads TGTGCCAGTAGTAGACCGGGACAGGGAACCTACGAGCAGTACTTC.

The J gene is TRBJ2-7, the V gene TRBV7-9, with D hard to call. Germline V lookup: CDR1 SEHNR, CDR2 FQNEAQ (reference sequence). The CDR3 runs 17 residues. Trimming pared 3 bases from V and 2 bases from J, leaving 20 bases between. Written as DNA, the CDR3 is TGTGCCAGCAGCTTCGATCAAAACCGGGTCTACCCCTACGAGCAGTACTTC. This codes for CASSFDQNRVYPYEQYF.

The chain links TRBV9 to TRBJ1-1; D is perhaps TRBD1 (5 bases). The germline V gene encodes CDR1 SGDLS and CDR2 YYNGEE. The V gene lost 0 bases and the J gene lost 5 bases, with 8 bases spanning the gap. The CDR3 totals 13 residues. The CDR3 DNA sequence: TGTGCCAGCAGCGTAGGCGACAGAACTGAAGCTTTCTTT. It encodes CASSVGDRTEAFF.

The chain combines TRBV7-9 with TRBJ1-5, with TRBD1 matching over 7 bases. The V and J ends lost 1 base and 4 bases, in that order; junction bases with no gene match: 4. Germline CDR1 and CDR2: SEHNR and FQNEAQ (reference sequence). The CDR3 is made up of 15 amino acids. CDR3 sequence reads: CASSLEGGENQPQHF. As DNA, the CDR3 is TGTGCCAGCAGCTTAGAAGGGGGCGAAAATCAGCCCCAGCATTTT.

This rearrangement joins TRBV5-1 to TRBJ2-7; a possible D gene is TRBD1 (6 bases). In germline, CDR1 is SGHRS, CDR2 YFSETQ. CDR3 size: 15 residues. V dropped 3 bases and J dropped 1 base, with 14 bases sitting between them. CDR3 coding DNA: TGCGCCAGCAGCTACACGACCGGACAGTCCTACGAGCAGTACTTC. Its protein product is CASSYTTGQSYEQYF.

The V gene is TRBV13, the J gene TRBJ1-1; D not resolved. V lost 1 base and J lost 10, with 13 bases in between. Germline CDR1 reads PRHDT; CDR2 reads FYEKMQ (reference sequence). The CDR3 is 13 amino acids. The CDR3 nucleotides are TGTGCCAGCAGCTTAGTGTCGGGGATTCGAGCTTTCTTT. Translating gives CASSLVSGIRAFF.

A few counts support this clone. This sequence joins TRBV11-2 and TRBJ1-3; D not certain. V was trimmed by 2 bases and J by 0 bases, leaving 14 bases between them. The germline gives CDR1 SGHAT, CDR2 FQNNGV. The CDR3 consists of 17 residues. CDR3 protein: CASSLRELSVSGNTIYF. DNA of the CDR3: TGTGCCAGCAGCTTACGGGAGTTGAGTGTCTCTGGAAACACCATATATTTT. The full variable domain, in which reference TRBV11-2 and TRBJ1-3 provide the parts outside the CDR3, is EAGVAQSPRYKIIEKRQSVAFWCNPISGHATLYWYQQILGQGPKLLIQFQNNGVVDDSQLPKDRFSAERLKGVDSTLKIQPAKLEDSAVYLCASSLRELSVSGNTIYFGEGSWLTVV.

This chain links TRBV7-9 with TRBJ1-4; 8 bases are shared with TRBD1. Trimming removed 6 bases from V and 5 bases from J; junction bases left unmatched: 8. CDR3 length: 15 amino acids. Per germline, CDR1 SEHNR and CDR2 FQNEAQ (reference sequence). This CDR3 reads CASRPGQGRNEKLFF. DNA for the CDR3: TGTGCCAGCAGGCCCGGACAGGGCCGAAATGAAAAACTGTTTTTT.

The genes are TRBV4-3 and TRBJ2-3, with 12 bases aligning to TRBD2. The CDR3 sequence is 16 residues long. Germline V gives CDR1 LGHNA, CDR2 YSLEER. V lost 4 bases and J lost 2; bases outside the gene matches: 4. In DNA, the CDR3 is TGCGCCAGCAGCCTAGGACTAGCGGGATTCACAGATACGCAGTATTTT. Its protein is CASSLGLAGFTDTQYF.

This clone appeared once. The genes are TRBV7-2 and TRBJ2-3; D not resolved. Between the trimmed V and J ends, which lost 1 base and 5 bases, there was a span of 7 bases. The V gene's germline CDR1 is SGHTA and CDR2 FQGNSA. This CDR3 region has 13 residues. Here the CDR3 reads CASSLVTGDTQYF. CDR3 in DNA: TGTGCCAGCAGCTTAGTCACCGGAGATACGCAGTATTTT.

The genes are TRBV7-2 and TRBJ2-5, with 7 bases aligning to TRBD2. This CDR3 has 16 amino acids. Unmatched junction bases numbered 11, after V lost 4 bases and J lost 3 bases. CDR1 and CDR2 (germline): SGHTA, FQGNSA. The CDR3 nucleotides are TGTGCCAGCAGCTCCATCCCCGTGGCGGGAGAAGAGACCCAGTACTTC. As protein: CASSSIPVAGEETQYF.

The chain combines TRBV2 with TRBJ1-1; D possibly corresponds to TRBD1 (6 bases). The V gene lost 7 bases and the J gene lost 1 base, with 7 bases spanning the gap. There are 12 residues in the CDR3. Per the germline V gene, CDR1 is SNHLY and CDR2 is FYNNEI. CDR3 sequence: CASNRANTEAFF. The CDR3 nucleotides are TGTGCCAGCAACAGGGCGAACACTGAAGCTTTCTTT.

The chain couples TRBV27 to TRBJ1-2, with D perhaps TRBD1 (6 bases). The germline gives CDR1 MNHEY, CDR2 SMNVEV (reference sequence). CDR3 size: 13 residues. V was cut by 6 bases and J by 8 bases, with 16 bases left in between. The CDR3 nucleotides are TGTGCCAGCAGGCAGACAGGTCAATGGGGCTACACCTTC. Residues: CASRQTGQWGYTF.

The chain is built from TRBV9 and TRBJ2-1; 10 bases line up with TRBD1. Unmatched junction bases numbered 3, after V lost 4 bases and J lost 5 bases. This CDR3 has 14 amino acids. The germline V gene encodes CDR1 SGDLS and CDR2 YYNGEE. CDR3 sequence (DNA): TGTGCCAGCAGCCCGGGACAGGGGAACAATGAGCAGTTCTTC. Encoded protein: CASSPGQGNNEQFF.

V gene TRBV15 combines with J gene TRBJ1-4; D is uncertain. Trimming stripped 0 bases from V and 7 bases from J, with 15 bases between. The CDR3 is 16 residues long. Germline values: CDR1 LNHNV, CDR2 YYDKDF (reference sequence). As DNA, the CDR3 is TGTGCCACCAGCAGAGATTTAGGAGGCCTCCGTGAAAAACTGTTTTTT. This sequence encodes CATSRDLGGLREKLFF.

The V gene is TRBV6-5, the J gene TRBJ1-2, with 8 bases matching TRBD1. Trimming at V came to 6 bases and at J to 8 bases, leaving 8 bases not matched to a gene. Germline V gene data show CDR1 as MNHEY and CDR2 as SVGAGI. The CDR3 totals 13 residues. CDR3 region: CASRSTGDRGYTF. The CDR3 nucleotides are TGTGCCAGCAGATCGACAGGGGACCGCGGCTACACCTTC.

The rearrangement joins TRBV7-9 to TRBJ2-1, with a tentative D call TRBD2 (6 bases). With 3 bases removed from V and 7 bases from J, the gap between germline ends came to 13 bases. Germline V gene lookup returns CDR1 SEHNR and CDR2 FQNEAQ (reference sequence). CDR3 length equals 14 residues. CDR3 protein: CASSLDQAGNEQFF. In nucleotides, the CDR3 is TGTGCCAGCAGCTTGGACCAGGCGGGAAATGAGCAGTTCTTC.

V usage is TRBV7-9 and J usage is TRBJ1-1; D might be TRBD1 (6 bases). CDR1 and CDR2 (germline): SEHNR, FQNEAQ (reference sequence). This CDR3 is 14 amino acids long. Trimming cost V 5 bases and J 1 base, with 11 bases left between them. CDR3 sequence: CASSEPGQNTEAFF. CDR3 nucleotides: TGTGCCAGCAGCGAGCCGGGACAGAACACTGAAGCTTTCTTT.

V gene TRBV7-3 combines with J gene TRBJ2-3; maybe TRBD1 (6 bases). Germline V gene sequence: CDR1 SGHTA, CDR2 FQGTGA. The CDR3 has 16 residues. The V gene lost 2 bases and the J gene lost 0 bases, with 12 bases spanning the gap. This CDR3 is CASSLHDRLSTDTQYF. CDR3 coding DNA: TGTGCCAGCAGCTTACACGACAGGTTAAGCACAGATACGCAGTATTTT.

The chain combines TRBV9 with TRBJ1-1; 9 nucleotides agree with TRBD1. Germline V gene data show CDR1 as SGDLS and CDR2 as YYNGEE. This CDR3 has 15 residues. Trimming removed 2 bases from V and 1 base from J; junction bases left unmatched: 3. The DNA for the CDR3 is TGTGCCAGCAGCGTGGGGGACAGGGCGAACACTGAAGCTTTCTTT. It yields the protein CASSVGDRANTEAFF. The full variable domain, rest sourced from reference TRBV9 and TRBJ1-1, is DSGVTQTPKHLITATGQRVTLRCSPRSGDLSVYWYQQSLDQGLQFLIQYYNGEERAKGNILERFSAQQFPDLHSELNLSSLELGDSALYFCASSVGDRANTEAFFGQGTRLTVV.

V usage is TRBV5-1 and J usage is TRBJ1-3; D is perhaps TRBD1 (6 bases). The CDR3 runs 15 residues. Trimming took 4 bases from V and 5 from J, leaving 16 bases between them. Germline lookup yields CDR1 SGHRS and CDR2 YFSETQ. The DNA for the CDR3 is TGCGCCAGCAGCCGGGAACAGGGATCGCGAAACACCATATATTTT. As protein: CASSREQGSRNTIYF.

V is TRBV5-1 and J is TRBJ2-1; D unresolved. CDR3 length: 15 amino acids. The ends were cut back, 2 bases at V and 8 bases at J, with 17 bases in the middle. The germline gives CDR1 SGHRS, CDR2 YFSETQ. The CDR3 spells CASSFEVAGLDEQFF. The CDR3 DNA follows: TGCGCCAGCAGCTTCGAGGTAGCTGGCTTGGATGAGCAGTTCTTC.

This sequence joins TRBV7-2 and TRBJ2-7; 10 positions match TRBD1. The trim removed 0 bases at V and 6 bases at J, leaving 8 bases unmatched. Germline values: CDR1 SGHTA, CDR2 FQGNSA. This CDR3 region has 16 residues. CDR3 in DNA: TGTGCCAGCAGCTTAGCGGCCGGGACAGGGGTAGGCGAGCAGTACTTC. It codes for CASSLAAGTGVGEQYF.

In nucleotides, the CDR3 is TGTGCCTGGAGTTCAGGGCCTACGAACACTGAAGCTTTCTTT. Protein sequence: CAWSSGPTNTEAFF. V gene TRBV30 combines with J gene TRBJ1-1; D perhaps matches TRBD1 (5 bases). The CDR3 length is 14 residues. Germline V gene lookup returns CDR1 GTSNPN and CDR2 SVGIG (reference sequence). V dropped 2 bases and J dropped 1 base, with 11 bases sitting between them.

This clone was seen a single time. CDR3 amino acids: CAWNPTRLAAKPSTDTQYF. CDR3 sequence (DNA): TGTGCCTGGAACCCCACCCGACTAGCAGCCAAGCCTAGCACAGATACGCAGTATTTT. The chain couples TRBV30 to TRBJ2-3; 7 bases are shared with TRBD2. Losses at the gene ends were 4 bases for V and 0 bases for J; bases not matched to a gene: 19. This CDR3 region has 19 residues. Germline V CDR1 and CDR2: GTSNPN, SVGIG (reference sequence). Full variable domain (outside the CDR3, taken from reference TRBV30 and TRBJ2-3): SQTIHQWPATLVQPVGSPLSLECTVEGTSNPNLYWYRQAAGRGLQLLFYSVGIGQISSEVPQNLSASRPQDRQFILSSKKLLLSDSGFYLCAWNPTRLAAKPSTDTQYFGPGTRLTVL.

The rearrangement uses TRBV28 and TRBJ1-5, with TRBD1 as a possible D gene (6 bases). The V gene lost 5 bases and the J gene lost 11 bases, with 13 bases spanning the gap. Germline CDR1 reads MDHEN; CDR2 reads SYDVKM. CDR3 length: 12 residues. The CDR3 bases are TGTGCCAGCAGTACAATACAGGGATCCCAGCATTTT. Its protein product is CASSTIQGSQHF. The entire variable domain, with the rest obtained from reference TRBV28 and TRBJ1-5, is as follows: DVKVTQSSRYLVKRTGEKVFLECVQDMDHENMFWYRQDPGLGLRLIYFSYDVKMKEKGDIPEGYSVSREKKERFSLILESASTNQTSMYLCASSTIQGSQHFGDGTRLSIL.

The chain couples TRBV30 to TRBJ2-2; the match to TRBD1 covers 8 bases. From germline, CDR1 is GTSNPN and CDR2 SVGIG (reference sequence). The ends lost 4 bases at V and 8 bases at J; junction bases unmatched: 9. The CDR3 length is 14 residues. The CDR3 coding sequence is TGTGCCTGGATGAGACAGGGGATATCAGGGGAGCTGTTTTTT. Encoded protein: CAWMRQGISGELFF.